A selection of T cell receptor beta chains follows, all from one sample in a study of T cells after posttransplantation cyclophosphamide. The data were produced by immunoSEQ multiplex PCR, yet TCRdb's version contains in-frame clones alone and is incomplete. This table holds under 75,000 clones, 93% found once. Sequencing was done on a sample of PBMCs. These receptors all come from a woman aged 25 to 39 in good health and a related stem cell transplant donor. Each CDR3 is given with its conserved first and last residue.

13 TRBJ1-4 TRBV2 CASMRGAGEKLFF
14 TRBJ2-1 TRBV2 CASGDRKTYNEQFF
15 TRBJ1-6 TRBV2 CASTPMGTENSPLHF
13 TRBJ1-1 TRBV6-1 CASSEARGTEAFF
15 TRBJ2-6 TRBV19 CASTRGGAGANVLTF
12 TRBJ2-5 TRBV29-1 CSAWTSGETQYF
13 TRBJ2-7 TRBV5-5 CASSQRLSYEQYF
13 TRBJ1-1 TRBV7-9 CASSLRGNTEAFF
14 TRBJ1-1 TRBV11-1 CASSLNRGRTEAFF
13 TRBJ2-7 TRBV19 CASSIGSAYEQYF
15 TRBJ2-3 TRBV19 CASSINRGQADTQYF
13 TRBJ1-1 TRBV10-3 CAIGGQVNTEAFF